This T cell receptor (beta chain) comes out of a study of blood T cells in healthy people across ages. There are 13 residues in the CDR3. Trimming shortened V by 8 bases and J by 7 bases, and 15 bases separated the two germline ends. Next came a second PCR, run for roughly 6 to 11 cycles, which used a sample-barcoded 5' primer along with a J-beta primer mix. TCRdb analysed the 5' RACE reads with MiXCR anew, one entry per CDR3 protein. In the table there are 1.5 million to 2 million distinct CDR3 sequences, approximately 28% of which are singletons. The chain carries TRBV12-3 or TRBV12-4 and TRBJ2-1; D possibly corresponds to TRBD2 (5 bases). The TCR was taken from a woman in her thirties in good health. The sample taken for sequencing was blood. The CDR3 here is CASPLSGWNEQFF. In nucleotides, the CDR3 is TGTGCCAGCCCTCTCTCGGGGTGGAATGAGCAGTTCTTC.